A single sample is the source of the 19 T cell receptor beta chains below, sequenced in a study of blood T cell repertoires in COVID-19. Sequencing used immunoSEQ multiplex PCR; TCRdb keeps in-frame clones, though not all of them. This table holds about 190,000 clones, about 85% found once. Sequencing used peripheral blood. All receptors derive from a man aged 80 or over with COVID-19, enrolled during active disease.

The V gene is TRBV10-3, the J gene TRBJ2-1; D gene unclear. CDR3 size: 17 residues. The V gene's germline CDR1 is ENHRY and CDR2 SYGVKD. Trimming removed 4 bases at V and 0 bases at J, with 16 bases between. The CDR3 region is CAISGMTEISSYNEQFF. CDR3 DNA: TGTGCCATCAGTGGCATGACTGAGATCAGCTCCTACAATGAGCAGTTCTTC.

This clone has just one count. This sample also contains other DNA sequences that code for the same CDR3. The V and J genes are TRBV5-1 and TRBJ2-2; D is possibly TRBD1 (6 bases). Per the germline V gene, CDR1 is SGHRS and CDR2 is YFSETQ. This CDR3 is 15 amino acids long. V was trimmed by 0 bases and J by 5 bases, leaving 11 bases between them. The CDR3 loop is CASSLGQGHTGELFF. CDR3 nucleotides: TGCGCCAGCAGCTTGGGGCAGGGGCATACCGGGGAGCTGTTTTTT. Using reference TRBV5-1 and TRBJ2-2 for the parts outside the CDR3, the full variable domain is KAGVTQTPRYLIKTRGQQVTLSCSPISGHRSVSWYQQTPGQGLQFLFEYFSETQRNKGNFPGRFSGRQFSNSRSEMNVSTLELGDSALYLCASSLGQGHTGELFFGEGSRLTVL.

This clone was seen just once. The chain combines TRBV6-1 with TRBJ1-2; D is unresolved. Germline lookup yields CDR1 MNHNS and CDR2 SASEGT. V was pared by 2 bases and J by 3 bases, with 7 bases between. This CDR3 comprises 13 residues. The CDR3 protein is CASSERTDYGYTF. The CDR3 DNA reads as TGTGCCAGCAGTGAAAGAACGGACTATGGCTACACCTTC.

The chain links TRBV5-6 to TRBJ2-7; 7 positions agree with TRBD2. V shed 6 bases and J 4 bases; nucleotides not matched to a gene: 4. This CDR3 has 12 amino acids. From germline, CDR1 is SGHDT and CDR2 YYEEEE. The CDR3 sequence is CASNTGGYEQYF. The DNA for the CDR3 is TGTGCCAGCAACACGGGGGGTTACGAGCAGTACTTC.

J is TRBJ1-6 and V is TRBV19; 7 bases map to TRBD1. With 6 bases clipped from V and 6 bases from J, the junction kept 8 bases outside the gene matches. The CDR3 sequence is 15 residues long. CDR1 is LNHDA, CDR2 SQIVND, per germline (reference sequence). The CDR3 nucleotides are TGTGCCAGTAGGGGTACCGGGACAGCTAATTCACCCCTCCACTTT. This gives the protein CASRGTGTANSPLHF.

The chain combines TRBV6-5 with TRBJ1-1; perhaps TRBD1 as D (5 bases). This CDR3 comprises 13 residues. The germline CDR1 and CDR2 sequences are MNHEY and SVGAGI. V was clipped by 2 bases and J by 4 bases, with 8 bases between them. The CDR3 here is CASSYGGTTEAFF. In DNA, the CDR3 is TGTGCCAGCAGTTACGGAGGGACCACTGAAGCTTTCTTT.

This rearrangement joins TRBV11-2 to TRBJ2-5; unclear D gene. V lost 5 bases to trimming and J lost 4 bases, with 14 bases between them. The germline V gene encodes CDR1 SGHAT and CDR2 FQNNGV. This CDR3 has 14 amino acids. DNA for the CDR3: TGTGCCAGCAGCCTCAATAGAGCCACAGAGACCCAGTACTTC. Protein sequence: CASSLNRATETQYF.

The chain joins TRBV7-9 to TRBJ1-6; 11 bases are a match to TRBD1. The J segment lost 9 bases and the V segment lost 4 bases, leaving 5 bases of the junction unmatched. The germline V gene encodes CDR1 SEHNR and CDR2 FQNEAQ (reference sequence). This CDR3 contains 15 residues. The CDR3 region is CASSSQGTGGSPLHF. DNA for the CDR3: TGTGCCAGCAGCTCTCAAGGGACAGGGGGTTCACCCCTCCACTTT.

This clone was counted a single time. The V and J genes are TRBV28 and TRBJ1-3; 7 bases are a match to TRBD1. The germline gives CDR1 MDHEN, CDR2 SYDVKM. V lost 5 bases, J lost 1 base, and 20 bases stayed unmatched. CDR3 length: 20 amino acids. The CDR3 reads CASSTSVDRRNAWSGNTIYF. The CDR3 region has the DNA TGTGCCAGCAGTACCTCGGTGGACAGGCGTAACGCTTGGTCTGGAAACACCATATATTTT.

This clone was seen a single time. This chain links TRBV9 with TRBJ2-3; 8 bases agree with TRBD2. Losses at the gene ends were 0 bases for V and 5 bases for J; bases not matched to a gene: 5. The CDR3 spans 15 residues. Germline V gene data show CDR1 as SGDLS and CDR2 as YYNGEE. CDR3 sequence reads: CASSVEAGGLDTQYF. Written as DNA, the CDR3 is TGTGCCAGCAGCGTAGAGGCGGGGGGACTAGATACGCAGTATTTT.

This sequence joins TRBV7-9 and TRBJ1-2, with 9 bases fitting TRBD1. The CDR3 spans 14 residues. The V segment lost 5 bases and the J segment 5 bases; nucleotides outside the gene matches: 6. CDR1 and CDR2 from the germline V gene are SEHNR and FQNEAQ (reference sequence). The chain's CDR3 is CASSPQGQGYGYTF. The CDR3 DNA sequence: TGTGCCAGCAGCCCACAAGGACAGGGGTATGGCTACACCTTC.

The chain carries TRBV3-1 (or the pseudogene TRBV3-2) and TRBJ2-3; D call uncertain. Trimming took 0 bases from V and 0 from J, leaving 13 bases between them. Germline V lookup: CDR1 LGHDT, CDR2 YNNKEL (reference sequence). The CDR3 is 17 residues long. The CDR3 nucleotides read TGTGCCAGCAGCCAAGAGTGGGCATCCCCTAGCACAGATACGCAGTATTTT. Translated: CASSQEWASPSTDTQYF.

The V gene is TRBV3-1 (or the pseudogene TRBV3-2), the J gene TRBJ1-2; tentative D call: TRBD1 (6 bases). The ends were cut back, 4 bases at V and 6 bases at J, with 12 bases in the middle. The germline V gene encodes CDR1 LGHDT and CDR2 YNNKEL (reference sequence). This CDR3 contains 13 residues. The CDR3 DNA sequence: TGTGCCAGCAGCCTTACAGGGCTAGATGGCTACACCTTC. It translates to CASSLTGLDGYTF.

In DNA, the CDR3 is TGTGCCATCAGTGAGCCCACAGGGGTTGGAAACACCATATATTTT. Amino acids: CAISEPTGVGNTIYF. The rearrangement uses TRBV10-3 and TRBJ1-3; 7 bases align to TRBD1. With 2 bases clipped from V and 3 bases from J, the junction kept 4 bases outside the gene matches. This CDR3 is built from 15 residues. CDR1 is ENHRY and CDR2 is SYGVKD in the germline V gene.

The CDR3 region has the DNA TGTGCCACCAGTCCGACAGGGTATGGCTACACCTTC. Its protein is CATSPTGYGYTF. The genes are TRBV24-1 and TRBJ1-2; 7 bases agree with TRBD1. Germline V CDR1 and CDR2: KGHDR, SFDVKD. J lost 5 bases, V lost 6 bases, and 2 bases had no gene match. This CDR3 is built from 12 residues.

This clone was found a few times. The genes are TRBV29-1 and TRBJ1-4; 7 bases align to TRBD1. V shed 8 bases, J shed 7 bases, and the junction held 10 bases outside the gene matches. Germline assignment: CDR1 SQVTM and CDR2 ANQGSEA. The CDR3 has 13 residues. The CDR3, as DNA: TGCAGCATAAAGACAGGGAGCGCTGAAAAACTGTTTTTT. As protein: CSIKTGSAEKLFF.

The chain combines TRBV29-1 with TRBJ1-1; maybe TRBD1 (6 bases). Germline CDR1 is SQVTM and CDR2 is ANQGSEA. The CDR3 is 18 residues long. Between the trimmed V and J ends, which lost 7 bases and 1 base, there was a span of 28 bases. The CDR3 here is CSATPPRGTREGNTEAFF. Here the CDR3 DNA reads TGCAGCGCAACACCCCCCAGAGGGACAAGGGAGGGGAACACTGAAGCTTTCTTT.

The rearrangement uses TRBV2 and TRBJ1-3; 9 nucleotides match TRBD1. The CDR3 is 15 amino acids. With V trimmed by 6 bases and J by 2 bases, 5 bases remained unmatched. CDR1 is SNHLY and CDR2 is FYNNEI in the germline V gene. The CDR3 nucleotides are TGTGCCAGCAGAGGCGACAGGGGGACTGGAAACACCATATATTTT. This sequence encodes CASRGDRGTGNTIYF.

The chain links TRBV25-1 to TRBJ1-2, with 8 bases matching TRBD1. The length of the CDR3 is 13 residues. CDR1 and CDR2 from the germline V gene are MGHDK and SYGVNS. V gave up 4 bases and J gave up 8 bases; unmatched junction bases: 6. The CDR3 coding sequence is TGTGCCAGCAGTGTAGGACAGGGTCGGGGCTACACCTTC. It codes for CASSVGQGRGYTF.